This entry lists 8 T cell receptor beta chains sequenced from one sample in a study of cytomegalovirus exposure and HLA in healthy donors. Primers for the PCR totalled 60 Vbeta and 13 Jbeta. The method was immunoSEQ multiplex PCR; TCRdb's version includes in-frame clones alone and lacks a portion of them. The sample has under 200,000 clones, approximately 12% seen once. The sample comprised PBMCs. Receptor source: a man aged 50 to 59 in good health and CMV-seropositive.

This clone was detected only a few times. The chain couples TRBV4-3 to TRBJ2-1; TRBD2 agrees at 10 bases. CDR1 LGHNA and CDR2 YSLEER come from the germline V gene. V lost 3 bases and J lost 3; bases outside the gene matches: 5. This CDR3 spans 16 amino acids. The CDR3 DNA sequence: TGCGCCAGCAGCCAGGAGGGACTAGCGTACTACAATGAGCAGTTCTTC. Translation: CASSQEGLAYYNEQFF.

This chain joins TRBV18 and TRBJ1-2, with a possible D match to TRBD1 (6 bases). This CDR3 is 13 amino acids long. V gave up 6 bases and J gave up 8 bases, with 16 bases separating them. Germline CDR1 is KGHSH and CDR2 is LQKENI. The CDR3 region is CASSPTGIEGYTF. For the CDR3, the DNA is TGTGCCAGCTCCCCCACAGGGATAGAGGGCTACACCTTC. The complete variable domain, with remaining parts taken from reference TRBV18 and TRBJ1-2, reads NAGVMQNPRHLVRRRGQEARLRCSPMKGHSHVYWYRQLPEEGLKFMVYLQKENIIDESGMPKERFSAEFPKEGPSILRIQQVVRGDSAAYFCASSPTGIEGYTFGSGTRLTVV.

The V gene is TRBV6-5, the J gene TRBJ1-5, with D tentatively TRBD1 (5 bases). Trimming left V 6 bases short and J 4 bases short, with 16 bases between. The CDR3 has 15 amino acids. CDR1 is MNHEY, CDR2 SVGAGI, per germline. Here the CDR3 DNA reads TGTGCCAGCAGACCTCCCGGGGGGAGGAATCAGCCCCAGCATTTT. Translating gives CASRPPGGRNQPQHF.

The CDR3 nucleotides read TGCAGCGTTGAAGAGGCGGGGGCTCACTATGGCTACACCTTC. Translation gives CSVEEAGAHYGYTF. The V gene is TRBV29-1, the J gene TRBJ1-2; TRBD1 is a possible D gene (6 bases). The length of the CDR3 is 14 residues. Trimming removed 0 bases at V and 3 bases at J, with 11 bases between. Germline assignment: CDR1 SQVTM and CDR2 ANQGSEA.

This clone came up a few times. The J gene is TRBJ2-5, the V gene TRBV11-2; 10 bases line up with TRBD2. Germline-derived CDR1 and CDR2 are SGHAT and FQNNGV. The V and J ends lost 6 bases and 5 bases, in that order; junction bases with no gene match: 9. The CDR3 is 15 residues long. The CDR3 bases are TGTGCCAGCAGTTCACTAGCGGGGTCAGGGGAGACCCAGTACTTC. Amino acids: CASSSLAGSGETQYF.

This clone was seen a handful of times. This chain connects TRBV6-5 to TRBJ1-2; perhaps TRBD1 as D (5 bases). The CDR3 has 12 amino acids. Germline CDR1 reads MNHEY; CDR2 reads SVGAGI. Deletions cut 5 bases from V and 8 bases from J, with 12 bases between. CDR3 region: CASSRSRGGYTF. CDR3 DNA: TGTGCCAGCAGTCGAAGTAGGGGAGGCTACACCTTC.

The rearrangement links TRBV6-5 to TRBJ2-3, with D tentatively TRBD2 (7 bases). There are 16 residues in the CDR3. Looked up from germline, CDR1 is MNHEY and CDR2 is SVGAGI. Trimming removed 0 bases at V and 2 bases at J, with 12 bases between. CDR3: CASSYSPGGLTDTQYF. The CDR3 coding sequence is TGTGCCAGCAGTTACTCCCCCGGGGGGCTCACAGATACGCAGTATTTT.

This clone was recorded a few times. This chain joins TRBV5-5 and TRBJ2-2; perhaps TRBD2 as D (7 bases). The CDR3 contains 16 residues. The germline V gene has CDR1 SGHKS and CDR2 YYEKEE (reference sequence). V lost 0 bases and J 9 bases, leaving 18 bases between the germline ends. The CDR3 DNA follows: TGTGCCAGCAGCTTGGAGGGGCGGGGGCGCAGGAGGGAGCTGTTTTTT. Its translation: CASSLEGRGRRRELFF. The whole variable domain, remainder taken from reference TRBV5-5 and TRBJ2-2, is DAGVTQSPTHLIKTRGQQVTLRCSPISGHKSVSWYQQVLGQGPQFIFQYYEKEERGRGNFPDRFSARQFPNYSSELNVNALLLGDSALYLCASSLEGRGRRRELFFGEGSRLTVL.